This TCR beta chain is drawn from a study of T cells in Graves' hyperthyroidism and ophthalmopathy. RNA transcripts were the template for amplifying TCR beta CDR3 regions. Using the HTBI primer set, a first-round RT-PCR was run on the TCR CDR3. TCRdb re-analysed the multiplex PCR reads in MiXCR, keeping a single row per CDR3 protein. Found here are nearly 600,000 distinct CDR3 sequences, approximately 15% of them singletons; the top ten hold around 7%. A few counts support this clonotype. Its specificity is unknown. Ophthalmopathy patients had Clinical Activity Score at least 3, NOSPECS grade at least 4, duration under 3 months. Approximately 10 ml of fresh peripheral blood supplied the PBMCs. General study findings and limits: Most expanded thyroid clonotypes above 0.001 recurred in blood.

Trimming shortened V by 7 bases and J by 4 bases, and 14 bases separated the two germline ends. This CDR3 spans 15 amino acids. The TCR sequence derives from a woman between 18 and 29 years old with Graves' ophthalmopathy. The sequencing input was blood. The chain links TRBV12-3 or TRBV12-4 to TRBJ2-6; no clear D gene. DNA for the CDR3: TGTGCCAGCACCTTTCATTTGGGGGGGGCCAACGTCCTGACTTTC. Encoded protein: CASTFHLGGANVLTF.